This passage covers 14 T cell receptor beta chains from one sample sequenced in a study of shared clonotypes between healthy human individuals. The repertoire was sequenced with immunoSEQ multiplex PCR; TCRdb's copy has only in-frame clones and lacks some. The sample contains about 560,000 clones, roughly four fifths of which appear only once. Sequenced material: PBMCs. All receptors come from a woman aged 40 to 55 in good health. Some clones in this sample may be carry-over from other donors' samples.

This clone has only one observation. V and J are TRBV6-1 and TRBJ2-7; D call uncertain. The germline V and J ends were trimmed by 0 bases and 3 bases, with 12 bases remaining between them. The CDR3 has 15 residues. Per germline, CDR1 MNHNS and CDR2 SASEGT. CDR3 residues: CASSEARQSGYEQYF. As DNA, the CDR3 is TGTGCCAGCAGTGAAGCAAGGCAATCGGGCTACGAGCAGTACTTC.

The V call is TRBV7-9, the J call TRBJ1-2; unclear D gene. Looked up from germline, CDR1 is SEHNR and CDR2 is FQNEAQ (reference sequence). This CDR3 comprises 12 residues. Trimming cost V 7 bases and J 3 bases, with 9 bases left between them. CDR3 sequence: CASTPADYGYTF. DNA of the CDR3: TGTGCCAGCACCCCAGCGGACTATGGCTACACCTTC.

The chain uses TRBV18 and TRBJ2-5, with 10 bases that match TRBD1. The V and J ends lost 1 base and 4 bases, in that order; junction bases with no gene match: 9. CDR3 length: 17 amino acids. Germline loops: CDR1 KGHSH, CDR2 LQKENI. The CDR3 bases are TGTGCCAGCTCACCACGGACCGGACAGGGGGGATCAGAGACCCAGTACTTC. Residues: CASSPRTGQGGSETQYF.

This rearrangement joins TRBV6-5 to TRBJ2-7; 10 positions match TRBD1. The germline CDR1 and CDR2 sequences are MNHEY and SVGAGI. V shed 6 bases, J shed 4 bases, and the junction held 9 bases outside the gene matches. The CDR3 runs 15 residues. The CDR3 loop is CASRPTGGPAYEQYF. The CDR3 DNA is TGTGCCAGCAGACCGACAGGGGGCCCTGCTTACGAGCAGTACTTC.

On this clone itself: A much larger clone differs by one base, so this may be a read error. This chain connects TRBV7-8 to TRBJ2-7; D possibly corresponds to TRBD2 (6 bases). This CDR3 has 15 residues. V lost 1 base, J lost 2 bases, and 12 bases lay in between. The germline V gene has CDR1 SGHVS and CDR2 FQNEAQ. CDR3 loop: CASSLESGGAYEQYF. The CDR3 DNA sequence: TGTGCCAGCAGCTTAGAATCAGGAGGGGCCTACGAGCAGTACTTC.

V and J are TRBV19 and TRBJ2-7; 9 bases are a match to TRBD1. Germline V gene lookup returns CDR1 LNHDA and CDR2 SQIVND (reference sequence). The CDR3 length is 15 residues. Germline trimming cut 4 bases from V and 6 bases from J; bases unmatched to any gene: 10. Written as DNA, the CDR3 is TGTGCCAGTAGTACCCGACAGGGGGGCGCATCCGAGCAGTACTTC. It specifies CASSTRQGGASEQYF.

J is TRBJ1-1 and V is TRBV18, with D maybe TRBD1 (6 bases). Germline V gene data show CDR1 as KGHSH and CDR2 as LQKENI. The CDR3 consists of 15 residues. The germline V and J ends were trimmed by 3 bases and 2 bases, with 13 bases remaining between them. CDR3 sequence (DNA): TGTGCCAGCTCACCTCGAGGGGGGCCCAACACTGAAGCTTTCTTT. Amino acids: CASSPRGGPNTEAFF.

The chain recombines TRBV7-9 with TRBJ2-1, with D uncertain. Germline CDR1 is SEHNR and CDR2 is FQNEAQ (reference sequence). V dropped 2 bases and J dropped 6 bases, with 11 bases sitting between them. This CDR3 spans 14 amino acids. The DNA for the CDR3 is TGTGCCAGCAGCTTAACGAGTGGATTCAATGAGCAGTTCTTC. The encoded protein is CASSLTSGFNEQFF.

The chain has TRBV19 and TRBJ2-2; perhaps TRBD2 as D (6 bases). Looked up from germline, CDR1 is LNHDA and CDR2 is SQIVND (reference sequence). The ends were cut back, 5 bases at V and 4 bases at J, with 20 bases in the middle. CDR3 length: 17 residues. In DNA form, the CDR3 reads TGTGCCAGTAGTGCTCCCGGGCGGCGGGGAAGCACCGGGGAGCTGTTTTTT. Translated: CASSAPGRRGSTGELFF. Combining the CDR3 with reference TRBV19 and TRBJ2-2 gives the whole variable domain DGGITQSPKYLFRKEGQNVTLSCEQNLNHDAMYWYRQDPGQGLRLIYYSQIVNDFQKGDIAEGYSVSREKKESFPLTVTSAQKNPTAFYLCASSAPGRRGSTGELFFGEGSRLTVL.

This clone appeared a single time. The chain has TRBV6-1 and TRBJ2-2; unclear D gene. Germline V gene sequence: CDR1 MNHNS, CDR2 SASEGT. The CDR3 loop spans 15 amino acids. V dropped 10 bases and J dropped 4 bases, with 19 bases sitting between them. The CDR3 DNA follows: TGTGCCACCATCCCCGGAGCTCGGAGCACCGGGGAGCTGTTTTTT. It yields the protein CATIPGARSTGELFF.

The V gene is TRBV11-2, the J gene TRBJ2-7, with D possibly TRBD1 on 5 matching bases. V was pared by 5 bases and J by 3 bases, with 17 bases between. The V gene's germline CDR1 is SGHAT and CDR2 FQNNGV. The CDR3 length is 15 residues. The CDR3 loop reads CASSLIGRVLYEQYF. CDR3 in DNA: TGTGCCAGCAGCCTCATCGGCAGGGTACTCTACGAGCAGTACTTC. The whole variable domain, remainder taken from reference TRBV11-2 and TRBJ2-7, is EAGVAQSPRYKIIEKRQSVAFWCNPISGHATLYWYQQILGQGPKLLIQFQNNGVVDDSQLPKDRFSAERLKGVDSTLKIQPAKLEDSAVYLCASSLIGRVLYEQYFGPGTRLTVT.

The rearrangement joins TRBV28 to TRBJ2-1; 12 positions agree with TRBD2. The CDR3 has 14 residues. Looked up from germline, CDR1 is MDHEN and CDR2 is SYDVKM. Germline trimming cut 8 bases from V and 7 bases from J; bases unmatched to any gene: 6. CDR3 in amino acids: CASQGLAGMNEQFF. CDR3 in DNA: TGTGCCAGCCAAGGACTAGCGGGAATGAATGAGCAGTTCTTC.

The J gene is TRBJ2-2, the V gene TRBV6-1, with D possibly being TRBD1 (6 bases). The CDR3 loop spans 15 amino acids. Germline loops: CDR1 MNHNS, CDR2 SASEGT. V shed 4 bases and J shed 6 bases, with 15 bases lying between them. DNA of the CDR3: TGTGCCAGCAGTGGAGGACAGCTGGTGGCCGGGGAGCTGTTTTTT. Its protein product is CASSGGQLVAGELFF.

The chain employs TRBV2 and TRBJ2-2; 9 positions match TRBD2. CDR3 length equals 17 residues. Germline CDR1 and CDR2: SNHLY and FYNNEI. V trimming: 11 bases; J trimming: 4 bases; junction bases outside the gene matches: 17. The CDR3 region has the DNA TGTGCCGGCAAAGAGACTAGCGGAGAATCGGTCACCGGGGAGCTGTTTTTT. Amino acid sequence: CAGKETSGESVTGELFF.